One and the same sample provided the 13 T cell receptor beta chains below, sequenced in a study of response to subunit inactivated influenza vaccine. In TCRdb, the RT-PCR reads were re-called with MiXCR into one record per CDR3 protein. The sample has more than 150,000 distinct CDR3 sequences; around 9% are singletons. Sequencing used non-naive T cells sorted from PBMCs, obtained on the day of vaccination. These receptors were obtained from a man between 45 and 60 years old who received an inactivated influenza vaccine.

This clonotype was seen repeatedly, ten times or more. The chain links TRBV4-1 to TRBJ2-7; 13 nucleotides agree with TRBD2. The CDR3 has 19 amino acids. CDR1 MGHRA and CDR2 YSYEKL come from the germline V gene. V was pared by 2 bases and J by 7 bases, with 17 bases of the junction left unmatched. The CDR3: CASSQLTRTSGGSRKEQYF. CDR3 sequence (DNA): TGCGCCAGCAGCCAACTCACCCGGACTAGCGGGGGCAGCCGAAAGGAGCAGTACTTC.

This clonotype was found many times. This rearrangement joins TRBV4-1 to TRBJ2-5; 15 bases match TRBD2. J was trimmed by 5 bases and V by 2 bases; bases with no gene match: 15. Germline V CDR1 and CDR2: MGHRA, YSYEKL. The length of the CDR3 is 20 residues. CDR3 in amino acids: CASSQTWTSGGVGVLETQYF. DNA of the CDR3: TGCGCCAGCAGCCAAACGTGGACTAGCGGGGGGGTTGGGGTTCTCGAGACCCAGTACTTC.

There are many counts of this clonotype. V and J are TRBV5-1 and TRBJ2-5, with D possibly matching TRBD2 (6 bases). This CDR3 spans 15 amino acids. Germline V lookup: CDR1 SGHRS, CDR2 YFSETQ. The germline V and J ends were trimmed by 4 bases and 5 bases, with 18 bases remaining between them. CDR3 residues: CASSTVVRGGETQYF. CDR3 DNA sequence: TGCGCCAGCAGCACTGTGGTGCGGGGCGGGGAGACCCAGTACTTC.

There are many counts of this clonotype. V usage is TRBV29-1 and J usage is TRBJ2-2; 7 bases are shared with TRBD2. There are 14 residues in the CDR3. Germline V gene data show CDR1 as SQVTM and CDR2 as ANQGSEA. The junction had 5 bases not matched to a gene; V was cut back by 4 bases and J by 3 bases. The CDR3: CSVGAGAYTGELFF. The CDR3 nucleotides are TGCAGCGTTGGGGCGGGAGCGTACACCGGGGAGCTGTTTTTT.

This clonotype appeared many times. The V call is TRBV6-5, the J call TRBJ2-6, with 8 bases fitting TRBD1. The CDR3 is made up of 17 amino acids. Germline trimming cut 0 bases from V and 1 base from J; bases unmatched to any gene: 2. CDR1 is MNHEY and CDR2 is SVGAGI in the germline V gene. The CDR3 reads CASSYSRTGSGANVLTF. CDR3 sequence (DNA): TGTGCCAGCAGTTACTCTAGGACAGGGTCTGGGGCCAACGTCCTGACTTTC.

About this clonotype: Likely a read error: the CDR3 ends without its conserved phenylalanine or tryptophan. The chain is built from TRBV6-1 and TRBJ1-2; D not resolved. The CDR3 has 14 residues. V was trimmed by 0 bases and J by 4 bases, leaving 9 bases between them. Germline CDR1 and CDR2: MNHNS and SASEGT. The CDR3 nucleotides are TGTGCCAGCAGTGAAGCGCCCAGCCTCTATGGCTACACCGTC. Translating gives CASSEAPSLYGYTV.

This clonotype was detected ten times or more. The CDR3: CASRTGAVETQYF. The CDR3 nucleotides are TGTGCCAGCAGAACAGGGGCTGTGGAGACCCAGTACTTC. The chain recombines TRBV12-3 or TRBV12-4 with TRBJ2-5, with 7 bases aligning to TRBD1. V trimming: 6 bases; J trimming: 5 bases; junction bases outside the gene matches: 6. The CDR3 runs to 13 residues.

V and J are TRBV5-1 and TRBJ2-5, with D possibly matching TRBD1 (6 bases). V was clipped by 4 bases and J by 5 bases, with 21 bases between them. CDR3 size: 16 residues. The germline V gene has CDR1 SGHRS and CDR2 YFSETQ. In DNA, the CDR3 is TGCGCCAGCAGCGCCACCGGGACGGCCCAGGGGGAGACCCAGTACTTC. It encodes CASSATGTAQGETQYF. Using reference TRBV5-1 and TRBJ2-5 for the parts outside the CDR3, the full variable domain is KAGVTQTPRYLIKTRGQQVTLSCSPISGHRSVSWYQQTPGQGLQFLFEYFSETQRNKGNFPGRFSGRQFSNSRSEMNVSTLELGDSALYLCASSATGTAQGETQYFGPGTRLLVL.

This chain connects TRBV27 to TRBJ2-1; TRBD2 matches 13 bases. The CDR3 has 16 amino acids. The germline V gene has CDR1 MNHEY and CDR2 SMNVEV (reference sequence). V shed 3 bases, J shed 7 bases, and the junction held 6 bases outside the gene matches. CDR3 nucleotides: TGTGCCAGCAGTTTGGGACTAGCGGGGACACAAAATGAGCAGTTCTTC. As protein: CASSLGLAGTQNEQFF.

This clonotype showed up many times. In DNA form, the CDR3 reads TGTGCCAGCAGCTCAAGCGGGGGGGCTGGAGATACGCAGTATTTT. Translation: CASSSSGGAGDTQYF. The chain employs TRBV11-2 and TRBJ2-3; TRBD2 matches 10 bases. V lost 4 bases, J lost 5 bases, and 6 bases stayed unmatched. Germline loops: CDR1 SGHAT, CDR2 FQNNGV. This CDR3 is 15 amino acids long.

This clonotype was picked up many times. V and J are TRBV10-3 and TRBJ2-3; 11 bases map to TRBD2. V lost 5 bases to trimming and J lost 0 bases; unmatched junction nucleotides: 4. The germline CDR1 and CDR2 sequences are ENHRY and SYGVKD. The CDR3 extends over 16 amino acids. Here the CDR3 reads CAISSSGGTSTDTQYF. The DNA for the CDR3 is TGTGCCATCAGTTCTAGCGGGGGGACAAGCACAGATACGCAGTATTTT.

The V call is TRBV18, the J call TRBJ2-2, with D perhaps TRBD1 (6 bases). Germline assignment: CDR1 KGHSH and CDR2 LQKENI. Between the trimmed V and J ends, which lost 3 bases and 0 bases, there was a span of 14 bases. The CDR3 is 17 amino acids. CDR3 sequence: CASSPTQGFPNTGELFF. The CDR3 nucleotides read TGTGCCAGCTCACCTACTCAGGGGTTCCCGAACACCGGGGAGCTGTTTTTT. Full variable domain (outside the CDR3, taken from reference TRBV18 and TRBJ2-2): NAGVMQNPRHLVRRRGQEARLRCSPMKGHSHVYWYRQLPEEGLKFMVYLQKENIIDESGMPKERFSAEFPKEGPSILRIQQVVRGDSAAYFCASSPTQGFPNTGELFFGEGSRLTVL.

This clonotype has just a few counts. The CDR3 DNA sequence: TGTGCCAGCTCACCTGGGGCGAATCAGTATGGCTACACCTTC. Translating gives CASSPGANQYGYTF. The chain couples TRBV18 to TRBJ1-2; TRBD1 might be the D (5 bases). CDR3 length equals 14 residues. Deletions cut 3 bases from V and 5 bases from J, with 13 bases between. CDR1 and CDR2 from the germline V gene are KGHSH and LQKENI.